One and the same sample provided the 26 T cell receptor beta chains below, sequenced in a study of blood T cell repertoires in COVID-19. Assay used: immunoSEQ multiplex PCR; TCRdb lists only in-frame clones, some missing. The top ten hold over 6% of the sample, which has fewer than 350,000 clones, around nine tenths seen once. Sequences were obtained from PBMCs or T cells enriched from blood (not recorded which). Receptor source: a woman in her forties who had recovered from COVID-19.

The chain's CDR3 is CASSLDGVTDTQYF. CDR3 coding DNA: TGTGCCAGCAGCTTAGATGGAGTCACAGATACGCAGTATTTT. V usage is TRBV7-6 and J usage is TRBJ2-3; D not certain. The CDR3 loop spans 14 amino acids. The V end was cut by 1 base, the J end by 2 bases, with 7 bases between. Germline values: CDR1 SGHVS, CDR2 FNYEAQ. The full variable domain, rest sourced from reference TRBV7-6 and TRBJ2-3, is GAGVSQSPRYKVTKRGQDVALRCDPISGHVSLYWYRQALGQGPEFLTYFNYEAQQDKSGLPNDRFSAERPEGSISTLTIQRTEQRDSAMYRCASSLDGVTDTQYFGPGTRLTVL.

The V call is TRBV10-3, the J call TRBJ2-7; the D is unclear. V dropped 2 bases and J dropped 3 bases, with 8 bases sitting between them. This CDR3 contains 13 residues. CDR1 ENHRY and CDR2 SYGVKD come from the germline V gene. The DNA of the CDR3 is TGTGCCATCAGTGAGACCACAAGCTACGAGCAGTACTTC. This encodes CAISETTSYEQYF.

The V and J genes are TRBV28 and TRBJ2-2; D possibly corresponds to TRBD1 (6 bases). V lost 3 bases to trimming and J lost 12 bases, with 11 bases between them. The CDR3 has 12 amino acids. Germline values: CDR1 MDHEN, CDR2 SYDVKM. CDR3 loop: CASSFAGVKLFF. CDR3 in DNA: TGTGCCAGCAGTTTTGCAGGGGTGAAGCTGTTTTTT.

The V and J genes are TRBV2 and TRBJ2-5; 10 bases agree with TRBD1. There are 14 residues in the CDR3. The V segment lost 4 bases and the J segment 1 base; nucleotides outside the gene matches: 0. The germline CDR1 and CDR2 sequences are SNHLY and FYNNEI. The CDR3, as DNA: TGTGCCAGCAGTGGGGACAGGGGCCAAGAGACCCAGTACTTC. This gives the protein CASSGDRGQETQYF.

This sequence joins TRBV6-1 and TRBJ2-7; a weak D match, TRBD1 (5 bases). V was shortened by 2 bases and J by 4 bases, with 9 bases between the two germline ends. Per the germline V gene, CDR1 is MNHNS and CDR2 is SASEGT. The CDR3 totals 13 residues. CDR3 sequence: CASSEQGFYEQYF. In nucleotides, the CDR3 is TGTGCCAGCAGTGAACAGGGTTTTTACGAGCAGTACTTC.

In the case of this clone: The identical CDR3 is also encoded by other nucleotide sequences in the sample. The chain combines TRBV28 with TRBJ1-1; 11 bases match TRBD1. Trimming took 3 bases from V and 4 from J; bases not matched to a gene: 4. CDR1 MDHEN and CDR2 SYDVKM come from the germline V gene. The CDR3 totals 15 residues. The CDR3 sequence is CASSLAGTGGTEAFF. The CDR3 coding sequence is TGTGCCAGCAGTTTGGCCGGGACAGGGGGCACTGAAGCTTTCTTT.

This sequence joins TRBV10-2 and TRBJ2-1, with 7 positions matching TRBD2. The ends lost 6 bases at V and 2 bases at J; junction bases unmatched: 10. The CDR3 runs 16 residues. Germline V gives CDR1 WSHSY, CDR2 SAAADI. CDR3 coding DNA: TGCGCCAGCAGACCCTTGGCGGGAGCCACCTACAATGAGCAGTTCTTC. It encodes CASRPLAGATYNEQFF.

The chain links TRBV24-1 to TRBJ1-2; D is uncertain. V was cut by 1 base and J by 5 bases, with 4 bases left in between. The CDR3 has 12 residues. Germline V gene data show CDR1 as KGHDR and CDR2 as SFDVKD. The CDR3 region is CATSDFVYGYTF. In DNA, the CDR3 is TGTGCCACCAGTGATTTTGTATATGGCTACACCTTC.

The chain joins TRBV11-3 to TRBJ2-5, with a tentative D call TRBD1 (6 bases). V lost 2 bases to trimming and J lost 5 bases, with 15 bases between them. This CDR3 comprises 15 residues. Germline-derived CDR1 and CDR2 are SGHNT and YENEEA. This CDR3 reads CASSLSTGPGETQYF. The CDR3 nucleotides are TGTGCCAGCAGCTTATCAACAGGGCCGGGGGAGACCCAGTACTTC.

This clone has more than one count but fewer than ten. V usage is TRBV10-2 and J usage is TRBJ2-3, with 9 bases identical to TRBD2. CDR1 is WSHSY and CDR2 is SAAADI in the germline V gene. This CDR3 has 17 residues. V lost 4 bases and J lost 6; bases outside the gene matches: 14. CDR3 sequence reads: CASSGVAGVTIWDTQYF. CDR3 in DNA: TGCGCCAGCAGTGGGGTAGCGGGAGTGACTATTTGGGATACGCAGTATTTT.

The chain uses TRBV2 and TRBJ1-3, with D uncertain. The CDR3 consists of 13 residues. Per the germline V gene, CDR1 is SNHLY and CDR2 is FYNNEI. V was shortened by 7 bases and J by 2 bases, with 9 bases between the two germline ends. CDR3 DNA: TGTGCCAGCACAGATATTGCTGGAAACACCATATATTTT. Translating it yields CASTDIAGNTIYF.

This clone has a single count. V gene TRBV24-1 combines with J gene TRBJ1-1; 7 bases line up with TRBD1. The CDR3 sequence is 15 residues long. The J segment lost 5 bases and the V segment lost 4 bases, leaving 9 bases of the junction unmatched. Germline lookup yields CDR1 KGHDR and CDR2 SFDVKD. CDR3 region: CATSDITGVRTEAFF. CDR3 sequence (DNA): TGTGCCACCAGTGACATTACAGGGGTGAGAACTGAAGCTTTCTTT.

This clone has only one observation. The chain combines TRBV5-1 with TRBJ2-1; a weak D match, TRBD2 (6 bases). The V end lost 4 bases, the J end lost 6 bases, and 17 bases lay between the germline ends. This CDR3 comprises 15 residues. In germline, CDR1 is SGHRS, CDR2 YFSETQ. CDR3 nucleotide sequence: TGCGCCAGCAGCCCGCGGGGCGAGGGTGCCAATGAGCAGTTCTTC. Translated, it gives CASSPRGEGANEQFF. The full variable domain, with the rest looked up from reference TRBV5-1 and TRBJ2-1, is KAGVTQTPRYLIKTRGQQVTLSCSPISGHRSVSWYQQTPGQGLQFLFEYFSETQRNKGNFPGRFSGRQFSNSRSEMNVSTLELGDSALYLCASSPRGEGANEQFFGPGTRLTVL.

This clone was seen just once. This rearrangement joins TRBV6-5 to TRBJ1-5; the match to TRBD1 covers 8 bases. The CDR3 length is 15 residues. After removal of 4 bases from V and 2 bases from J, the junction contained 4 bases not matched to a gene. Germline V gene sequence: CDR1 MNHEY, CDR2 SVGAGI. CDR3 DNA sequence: TGTGCCAGCAGTTCACAGGGGGTCGGCAATCAGCCCCAGCATTTT. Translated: CASSSQGVGNQPQHF.

Written as DNA, the CDR3 is TGTGCCAGCAGTAGTTCCGGGACAATCAATCAGCCCCAGCATTTT. The encoded protein is CASSSSGTINQPQHF. The chain recombines TRBV28 with TRBJ1-5, with D possibly matching TRBD1 (6 bases). CDR1 and CDR2 from the germline V gene are MDHEN and SYDVKM. This CDR3 contains 15 residues. V was clipped by 5 bases and J by 3 bases, with 14 bases between them.

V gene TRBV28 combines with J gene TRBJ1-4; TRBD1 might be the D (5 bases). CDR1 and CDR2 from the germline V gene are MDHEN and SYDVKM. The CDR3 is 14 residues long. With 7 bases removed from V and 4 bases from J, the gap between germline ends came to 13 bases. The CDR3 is CASKRGVGNEKLFF. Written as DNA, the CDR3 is TGTGCCAGCAAGCGGGGGGTGGGTAATGAAAAACTGTTTTTT. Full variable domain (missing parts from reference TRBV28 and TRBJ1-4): DVKVTQSSRYLVKRTGEKVFLECVQDMDHENMFWYRQDPGLGLRLIYFSYDVKMKEKGDIPEGYSVSREKKERFSLILESASTNQTSMYLCASKRGVGNEKLFFGSGTQLSVL.

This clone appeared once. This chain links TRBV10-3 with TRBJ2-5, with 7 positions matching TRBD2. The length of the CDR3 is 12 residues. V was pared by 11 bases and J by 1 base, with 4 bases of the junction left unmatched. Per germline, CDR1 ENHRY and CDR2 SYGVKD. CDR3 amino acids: CASGRGQETQYF. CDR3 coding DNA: TGTGCCTCAGGGAGGGGCCAAGAGACCCAGTACTTC.

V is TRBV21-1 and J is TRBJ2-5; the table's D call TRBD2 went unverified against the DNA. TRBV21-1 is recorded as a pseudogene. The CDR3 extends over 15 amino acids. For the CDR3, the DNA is TGTGCCAGCAGCAAGAAGGCAGCGGTCCAAGAGACCCAGTACTTC. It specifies CASSKKAAVQETQYF.

CDR3 sequence reads: CASSPTAGTGVEKLFF. In DNA, the CDR3 is TGTGCCAGTAGCCCGACCGCCGGGACAGGGGTGGAAAAACTGTTTTTT. The V and J genes are TRBV19 and TRBJ1-4; 10 bases map to TRBD1. The V segment lost 6 bases and the J segment 8 bases; nucleotides outside the gene matches: 12. This CDR3 region has 16 residues. Per the germline V gene, CDR1 is LNHDA and CDR2 is SQIVND (reference sequence).

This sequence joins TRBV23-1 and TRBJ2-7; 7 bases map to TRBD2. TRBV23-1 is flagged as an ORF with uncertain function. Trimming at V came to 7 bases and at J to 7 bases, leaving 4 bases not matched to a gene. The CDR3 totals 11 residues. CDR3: CASTTGGEQYF. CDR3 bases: TGCGCCAGCACCACGGGAGGAGAGCAGTACTTC.

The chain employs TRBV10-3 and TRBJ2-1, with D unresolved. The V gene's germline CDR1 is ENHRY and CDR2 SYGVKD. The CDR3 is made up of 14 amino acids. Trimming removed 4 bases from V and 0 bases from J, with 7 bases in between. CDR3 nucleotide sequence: TGTGCCATCAGTGTATCGAGCTCCTACAATGAGCAGTTCTTC. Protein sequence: CAISVSSSYNEQFF.

This CDR3 is CASSGGLAGGYPDTQYF. The CDR3 nucleotides are TGTGCCAGTAGTGGTGGACTAGCGGGAGGATACCCAGATACGCAGTATTTT. V and J are TRBV19 and TRBJ2-3; 14 bases match TRBD2. Germline V gene data show CDR1 as LNHDA and CDR2 as SQIVND (reference sequence). This CDR3 contains 17 residues. V shed 5 bases, J shed 4 bases, and the junction held 8 bases outside the gene matches.

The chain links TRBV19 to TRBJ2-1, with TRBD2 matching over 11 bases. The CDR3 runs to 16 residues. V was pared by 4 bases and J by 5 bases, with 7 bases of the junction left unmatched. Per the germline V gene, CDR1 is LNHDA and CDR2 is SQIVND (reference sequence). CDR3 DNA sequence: TGTGCCAGTAGTACCTCGGGACTAGCGGCGAACAATGAGCAGTTCTTC. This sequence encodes CASSTSGLAANNEQFF.

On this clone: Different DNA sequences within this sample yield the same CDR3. This CDR3 reads CASSQVGGYEQYF. The CDR3 bases are TGTGCCAGCAGCCAAGTTGGCGGCTACGAGCAGTACTTC. The chain is built from TRBV14 and TRBJ2-7; D is unresolved. The CDR3 covers 13 residues. Germline V gene sequence: CDR1 SGHDN, CDR2 FVKESK. V was trimmed by 1 base and J by 3 bases, leaving 7 bases between them.

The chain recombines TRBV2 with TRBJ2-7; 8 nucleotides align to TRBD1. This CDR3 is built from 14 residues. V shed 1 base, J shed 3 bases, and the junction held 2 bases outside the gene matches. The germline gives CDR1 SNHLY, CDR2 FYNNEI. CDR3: CASSEGDRGYEQYF. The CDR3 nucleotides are TGTGCCAGCAGTGAAGGCGACAGGGGCTACGAGCAGTACTTC. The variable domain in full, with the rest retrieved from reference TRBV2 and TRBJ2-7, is EPEVTQTPSHQVTQMGQEVILRCVPISNHLYFYWYRQILGQKVEFLVSFYNNEISEKSEIFDDQFSVERPDGSNFTLKIRSTKLEDSAMYFCASSEGDRGYEQYFGPGTRLTVT.

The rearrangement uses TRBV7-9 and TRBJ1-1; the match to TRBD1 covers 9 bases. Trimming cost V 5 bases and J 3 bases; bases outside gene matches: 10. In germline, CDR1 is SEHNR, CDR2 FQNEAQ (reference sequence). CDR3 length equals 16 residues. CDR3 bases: TGTGCCAGCAGCCCCTACAGGGGGCTGGTGCACACTGAAGCTTTCTTT. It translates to CASSPYRGLVHTEAFF.